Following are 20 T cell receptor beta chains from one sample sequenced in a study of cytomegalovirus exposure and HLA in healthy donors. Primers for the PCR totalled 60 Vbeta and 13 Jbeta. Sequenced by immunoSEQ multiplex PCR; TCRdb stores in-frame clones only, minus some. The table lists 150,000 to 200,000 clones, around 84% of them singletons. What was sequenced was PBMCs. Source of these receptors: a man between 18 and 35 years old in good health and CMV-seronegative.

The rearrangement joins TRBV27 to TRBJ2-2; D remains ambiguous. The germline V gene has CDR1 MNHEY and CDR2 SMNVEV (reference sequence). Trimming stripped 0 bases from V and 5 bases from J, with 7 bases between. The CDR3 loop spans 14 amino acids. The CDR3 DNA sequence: TGTGCCAGCAGTTTATCTGGGCTTACCGGGGAGCTGTTTTTT. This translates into CASSLSGLTGELFF.

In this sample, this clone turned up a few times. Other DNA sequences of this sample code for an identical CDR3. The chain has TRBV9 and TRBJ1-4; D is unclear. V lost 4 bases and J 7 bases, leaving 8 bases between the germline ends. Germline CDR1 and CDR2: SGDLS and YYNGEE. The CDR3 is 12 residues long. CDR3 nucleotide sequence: TGTGCCAGCAGCCCCGGAGGTGAAAAACTGTTTTTT. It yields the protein CASSPGGEKLFF.

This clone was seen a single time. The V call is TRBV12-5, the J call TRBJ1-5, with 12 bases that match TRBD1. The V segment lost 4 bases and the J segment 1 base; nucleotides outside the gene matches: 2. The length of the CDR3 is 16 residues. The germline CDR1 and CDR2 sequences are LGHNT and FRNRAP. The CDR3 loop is CASGWGTGGSNQPQHF. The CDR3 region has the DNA TGTGCTAGTGGTTGGGGGACAGGGGGCAGCAATCAGCCCCAGCATTTT.

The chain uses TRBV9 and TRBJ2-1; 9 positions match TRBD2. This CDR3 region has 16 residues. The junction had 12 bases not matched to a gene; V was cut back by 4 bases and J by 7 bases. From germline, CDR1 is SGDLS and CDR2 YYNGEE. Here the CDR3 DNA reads TGTGCCAGCAGCTCCCGGACTAGCGTAACTCGTAATGAGCAGTTCTTC. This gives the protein CASSSRTSVTRNEQFF.

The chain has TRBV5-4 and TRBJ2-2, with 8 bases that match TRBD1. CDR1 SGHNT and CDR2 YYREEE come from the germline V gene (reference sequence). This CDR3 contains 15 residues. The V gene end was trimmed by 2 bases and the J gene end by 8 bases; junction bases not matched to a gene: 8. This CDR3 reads CASSFRTGSGGELFF. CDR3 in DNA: TGTGCCAGCAGCTTCCGGACAGGGTCCGGTGGGGAGCTGTTTTTT.

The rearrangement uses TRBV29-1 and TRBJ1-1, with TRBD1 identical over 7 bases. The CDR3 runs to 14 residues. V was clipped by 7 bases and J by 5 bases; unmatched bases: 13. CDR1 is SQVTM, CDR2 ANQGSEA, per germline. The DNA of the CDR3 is TGCAGCGCCTCGCTCCGGGACAGAGGAACTGAAGCTTTCTTT. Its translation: CSASLRDRGTEAFF. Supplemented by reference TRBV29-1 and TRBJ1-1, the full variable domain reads SAVISQKPSRDICQRGTSLTIQCQVDSQVTMMFWYRQQPGQSLTLIATANQGSEATYESGFVIDKFPISRPNLTFSTLTVSNMSPEDSSIYLCSASLRDRGTEAFFGQGTRLTVV.

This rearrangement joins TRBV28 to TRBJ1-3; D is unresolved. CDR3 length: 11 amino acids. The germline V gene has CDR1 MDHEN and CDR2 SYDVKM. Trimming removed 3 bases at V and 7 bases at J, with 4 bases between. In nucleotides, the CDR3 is TGTGCCAGCAGTTTGGGCAACACCATATATTTT. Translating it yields CASSLGNTIYF.

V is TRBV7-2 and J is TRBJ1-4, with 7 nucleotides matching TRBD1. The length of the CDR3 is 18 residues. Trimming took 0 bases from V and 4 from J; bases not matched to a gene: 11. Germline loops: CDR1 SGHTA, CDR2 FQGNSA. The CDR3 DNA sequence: TGTGCCAGCAGCTTAGCGGCCCCCGGGACAGCCTTTAATGAAAAACTGTTTTTT. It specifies CASSLAAPGTAFNEKLFF.

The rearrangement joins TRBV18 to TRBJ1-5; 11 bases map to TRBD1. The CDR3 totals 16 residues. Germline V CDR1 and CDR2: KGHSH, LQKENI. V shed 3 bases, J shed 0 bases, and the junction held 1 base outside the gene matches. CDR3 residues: CASSPGTGGSNQPQHF. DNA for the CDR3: TGTGCCAGCTCACCCGGGACAGGGGGTAGCAATCAGCCCCAGCATTTT.

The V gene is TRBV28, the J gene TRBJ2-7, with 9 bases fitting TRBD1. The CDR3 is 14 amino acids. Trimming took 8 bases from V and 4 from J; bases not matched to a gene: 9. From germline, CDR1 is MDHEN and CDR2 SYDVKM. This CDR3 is CASHGQGKRYEQYF. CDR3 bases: TGTGCCAGCCATGGACAGGGGAAGAGGTACGAGCAGTACTTC. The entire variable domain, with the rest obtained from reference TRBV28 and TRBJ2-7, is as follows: DVKVTQSSRYLVKRTGEKVFLECVQDMDHENMFWYRQDPGLGLRLIYFSYDVKMKEKGDIPEGYSVSREKKERFSLILESASTNQTSMYLCASHGQGKRYEQYFGPGTRLTVT.

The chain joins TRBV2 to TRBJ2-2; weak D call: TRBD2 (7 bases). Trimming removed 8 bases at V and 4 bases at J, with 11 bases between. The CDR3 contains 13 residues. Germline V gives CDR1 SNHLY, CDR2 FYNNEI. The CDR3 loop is CASQGGGTGELFF. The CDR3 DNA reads TGTGCCAGCCAGGGAGGGGGCACCGGGGAGCTGTTTTTT.

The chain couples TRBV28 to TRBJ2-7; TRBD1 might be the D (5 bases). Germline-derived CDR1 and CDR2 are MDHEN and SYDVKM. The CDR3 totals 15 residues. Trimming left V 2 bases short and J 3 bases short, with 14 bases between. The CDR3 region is CASSLIQEPNYEQYF. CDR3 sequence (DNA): TGTGCCAGCAGTTTAATACAGGAGCCTAACTACGAGCAGTACTTC.

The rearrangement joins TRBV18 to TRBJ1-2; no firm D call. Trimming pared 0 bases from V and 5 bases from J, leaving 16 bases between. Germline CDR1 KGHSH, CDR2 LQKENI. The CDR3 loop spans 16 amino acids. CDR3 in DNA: TGTGCCAGCTCACCACCGTTACTCATCGGTCCTTATGGCTACACCTTC. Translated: CASSPPLLIGPYGYTF.

The CDR3 bases are TGTGCCAGCAAGCCAGCGGGGGGACTGTACCAAGAGACCCAGTACTTC. Encoded protein: CASKPAGGLYQETQYF. This chain joins TRBV28 and TRBJ2-5; 9 bases match TRBD2. The germline V gene encodes CDR1 MDHEN and CDR2 SYDVKM. Trimming at V came to 7 bases and at J to 0 bases, leaving 9 bases not matched to a gene. The CDR3 spans 16 residues.

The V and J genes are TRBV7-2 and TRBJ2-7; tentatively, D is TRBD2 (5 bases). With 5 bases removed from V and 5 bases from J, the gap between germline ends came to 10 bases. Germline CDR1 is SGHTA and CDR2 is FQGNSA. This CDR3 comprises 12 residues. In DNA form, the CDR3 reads TGTGCCAGCAGCCCCGCGGGCCACGAGCAGTACTTC. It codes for CASSPAGHEQYF. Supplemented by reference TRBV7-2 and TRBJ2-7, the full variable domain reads GAGVSQSPSNKVTEKGKDVELRCDPISGHTALYWYRQSLGQGLEFLIYFQGNSAPDKSGLPSDRFSAERTGGSVSTLTIQRTQQEDSAVYLCASSPAGHEQYFGPGTRLTVT.

CDR3 DNA sequence: TGTGCCAGTAGTCTCGGGACTGTCTCTGGAAACACCATATATTTT. Residues: CASSLGTVSGNTIYF. The rearrangement links TRBV19 to TRBJ1-3, with D possibly TRBD1 on 5 matching bases. This CDR3 region has 15 residues. Trimming left V 5 bases short and J 0 bases short, with 11 bases between. Germline values: CDR1 LNHDA, CDR2 SQIVND (reference sequence).

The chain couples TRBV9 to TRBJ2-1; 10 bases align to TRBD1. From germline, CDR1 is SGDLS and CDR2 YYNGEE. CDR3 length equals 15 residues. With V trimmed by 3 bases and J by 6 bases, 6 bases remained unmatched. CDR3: CASSAGTGDVNEQFF. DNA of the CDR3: TGTGCCAGCAGCGCCGGGACAGGGGACGTCAATGAGCAGTTCTTC.

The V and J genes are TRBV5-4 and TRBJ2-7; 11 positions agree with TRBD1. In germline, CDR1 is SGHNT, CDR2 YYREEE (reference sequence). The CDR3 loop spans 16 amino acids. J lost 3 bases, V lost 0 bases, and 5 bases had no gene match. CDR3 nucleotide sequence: TGTGCCAGCAGCTTGGGGGCCGGGACAGGGGGCTACGAGCAGTACTTC. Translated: CASSLGAGTGGYEQYF.

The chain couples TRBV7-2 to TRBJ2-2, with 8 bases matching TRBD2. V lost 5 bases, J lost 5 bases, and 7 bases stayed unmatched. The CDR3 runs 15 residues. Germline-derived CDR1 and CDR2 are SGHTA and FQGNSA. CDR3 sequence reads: CASSQSGSETGELFF. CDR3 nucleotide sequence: TGTGCCAGCAGCCAAAGCGGGAGTGAGACCGGGGAGCTGTTTTTT. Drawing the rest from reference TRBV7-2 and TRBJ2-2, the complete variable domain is GAGVSQSPSNKVTEKGKDVELRCDPISGHTALYWYRQSLGQGLEFLIYFQGNSAPDKSGLPSDRFSAERTGGSVSTLTIQRTQQEDSAVYLCASSQSGSETGELFFGEGSRLTVL.

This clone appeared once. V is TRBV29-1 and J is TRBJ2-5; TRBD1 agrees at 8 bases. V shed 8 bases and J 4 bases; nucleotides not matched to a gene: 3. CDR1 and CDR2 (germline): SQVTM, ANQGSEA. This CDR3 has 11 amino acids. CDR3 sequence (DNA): TGCAGCTCCGACAGGGGAGAGACCCAGTACTTC. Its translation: CSSDRGETQYF.